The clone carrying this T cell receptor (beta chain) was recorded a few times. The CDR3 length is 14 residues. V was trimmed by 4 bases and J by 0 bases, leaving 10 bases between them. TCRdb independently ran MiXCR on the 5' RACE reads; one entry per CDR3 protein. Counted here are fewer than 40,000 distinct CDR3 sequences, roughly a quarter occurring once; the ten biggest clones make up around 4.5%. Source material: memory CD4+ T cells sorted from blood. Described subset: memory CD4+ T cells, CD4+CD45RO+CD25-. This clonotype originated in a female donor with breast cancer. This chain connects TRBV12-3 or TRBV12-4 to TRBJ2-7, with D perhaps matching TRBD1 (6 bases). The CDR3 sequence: CASSSGQPSYEQYF. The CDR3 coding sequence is TGTGCCAGCAGTTCCGGACAGCCCTCCTACGAGCAGTACTTC.